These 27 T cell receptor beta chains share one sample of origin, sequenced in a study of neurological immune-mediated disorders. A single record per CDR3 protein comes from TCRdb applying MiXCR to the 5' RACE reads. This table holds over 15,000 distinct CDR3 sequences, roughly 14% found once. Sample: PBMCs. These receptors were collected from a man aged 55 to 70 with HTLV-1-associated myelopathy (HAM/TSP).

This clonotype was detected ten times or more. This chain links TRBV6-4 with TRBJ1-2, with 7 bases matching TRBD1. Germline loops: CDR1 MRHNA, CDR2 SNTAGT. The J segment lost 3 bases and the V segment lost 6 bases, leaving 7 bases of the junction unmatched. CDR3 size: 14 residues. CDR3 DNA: TGTGCCAGCAGCCCGGACAGGATTCACTATGGCTACACCTTC. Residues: CASSPDRIHYGYTF.

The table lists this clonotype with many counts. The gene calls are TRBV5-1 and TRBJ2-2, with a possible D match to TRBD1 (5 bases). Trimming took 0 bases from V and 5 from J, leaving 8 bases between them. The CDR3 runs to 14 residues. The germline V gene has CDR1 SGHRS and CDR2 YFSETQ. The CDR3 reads CASSLGTLTGELFF. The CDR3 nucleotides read TGCGCCAGCAGCTTGGGGACACTTACCGGGGAGCTGTTTTTT.

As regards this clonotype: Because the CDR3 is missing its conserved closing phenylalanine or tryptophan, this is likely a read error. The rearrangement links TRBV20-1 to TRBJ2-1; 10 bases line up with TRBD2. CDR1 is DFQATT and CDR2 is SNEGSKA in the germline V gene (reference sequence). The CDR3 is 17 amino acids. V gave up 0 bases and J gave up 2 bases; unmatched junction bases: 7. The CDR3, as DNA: TGCAGTGCTAGAGAACTGGGACTAGCGTGGCCCTACAATGAGCAGTTCTCC. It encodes CSARELGLAWPYNEQFS.

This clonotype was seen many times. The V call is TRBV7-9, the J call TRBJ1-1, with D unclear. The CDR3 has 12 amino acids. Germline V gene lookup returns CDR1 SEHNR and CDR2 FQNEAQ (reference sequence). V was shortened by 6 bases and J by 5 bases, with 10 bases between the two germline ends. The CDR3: CASRHTHTEAFF. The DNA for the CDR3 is TGTGCCAGCAGGCACACACATACTGAAGCTTTCTTT.

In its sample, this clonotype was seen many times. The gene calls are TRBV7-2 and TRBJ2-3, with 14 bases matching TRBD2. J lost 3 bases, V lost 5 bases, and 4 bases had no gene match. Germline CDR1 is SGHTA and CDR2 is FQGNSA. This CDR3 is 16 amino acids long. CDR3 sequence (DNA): TGTGCCAGCAGCCCCCGGACTAGCGGGGGGACAGATACGCAGTATTTT. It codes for CASSPRTSGGTDTQYF.

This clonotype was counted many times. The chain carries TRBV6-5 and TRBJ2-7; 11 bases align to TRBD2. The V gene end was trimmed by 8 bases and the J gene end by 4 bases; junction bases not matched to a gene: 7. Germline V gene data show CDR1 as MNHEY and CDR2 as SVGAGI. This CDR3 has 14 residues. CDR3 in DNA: TGTGCCAGCGGCCTAGCGGGGGGCCTATACGAGCAGTACTTC. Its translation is CASGLAGGLYEQYF.

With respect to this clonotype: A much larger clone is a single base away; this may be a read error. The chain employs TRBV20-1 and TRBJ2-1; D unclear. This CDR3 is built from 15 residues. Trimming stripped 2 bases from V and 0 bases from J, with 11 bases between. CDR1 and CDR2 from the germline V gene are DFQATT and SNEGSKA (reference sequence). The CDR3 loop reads CSARTMGNSYNEQFF. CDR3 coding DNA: TGCAGTGCTAGAACCATGGGAAACTCCTACAATGAGCAGTTCTTC.

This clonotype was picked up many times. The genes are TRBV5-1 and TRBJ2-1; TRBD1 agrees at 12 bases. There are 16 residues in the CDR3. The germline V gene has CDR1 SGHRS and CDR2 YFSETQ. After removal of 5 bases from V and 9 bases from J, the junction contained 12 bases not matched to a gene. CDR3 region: CASRLTGTGGEGEQFF. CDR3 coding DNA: TGCGCCAGCAGACTGACCGGGACAGGGGGCGAAGGTGAGCAGTTCTTC.

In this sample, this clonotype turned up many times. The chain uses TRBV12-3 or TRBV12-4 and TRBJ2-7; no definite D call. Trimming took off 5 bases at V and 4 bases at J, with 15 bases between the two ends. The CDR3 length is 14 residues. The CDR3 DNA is TGTGCCAGCAGTACTCTCAATTACCGGTACGAGCAGTACTTC. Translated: CASSTLNYRYEQYF.

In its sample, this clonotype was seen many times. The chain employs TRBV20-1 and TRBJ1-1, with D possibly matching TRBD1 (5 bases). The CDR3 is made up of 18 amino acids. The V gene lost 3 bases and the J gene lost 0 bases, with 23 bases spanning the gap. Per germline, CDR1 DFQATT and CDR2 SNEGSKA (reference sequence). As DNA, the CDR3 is TGCAGTGCTAGGGGAAAAGGTGGGACGGCGGGCCTGAACACTGAAGCTTTCTTT. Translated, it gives CSARGKGGTAGLNTEAFF.

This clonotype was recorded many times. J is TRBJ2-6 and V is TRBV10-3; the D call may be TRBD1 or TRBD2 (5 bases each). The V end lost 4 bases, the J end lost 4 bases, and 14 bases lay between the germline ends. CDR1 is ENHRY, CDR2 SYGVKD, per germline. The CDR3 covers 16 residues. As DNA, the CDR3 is TGTGCCATCAGTGGGGGCGAAGGGAGCGGGGCCAACGTCCTGACTTTC. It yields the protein CAISGGEGSGANVLTF.

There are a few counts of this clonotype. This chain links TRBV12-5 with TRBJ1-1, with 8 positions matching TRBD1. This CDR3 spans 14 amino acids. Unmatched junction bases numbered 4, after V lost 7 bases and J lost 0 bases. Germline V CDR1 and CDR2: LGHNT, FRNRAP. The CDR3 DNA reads TGTGCTAGTGTATCGGACAGGGTGAACACTGAAGCTTTCTTT. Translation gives CASVSDRVNTEAFF.

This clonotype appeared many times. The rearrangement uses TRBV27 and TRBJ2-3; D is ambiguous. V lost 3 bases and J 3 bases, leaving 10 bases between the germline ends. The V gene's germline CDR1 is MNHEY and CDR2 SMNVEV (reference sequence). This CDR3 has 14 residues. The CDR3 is CASSFLELTDTQYF. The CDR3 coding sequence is TGTGCCAGCAGTTTTTTGGAACTGACAGATACGCAGTATTTT.

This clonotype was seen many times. The DNA for the CDR3 is TGTGCCAGCAGCTTAGTTCGGGGGTACGAGCAGTACTTC. Translating it yields CASSLVRGYEQYF. The gene calls are TRBV7-2 and TRBJ2-7, with D possibly TRBD2 on 6 matching bases. Germline V CDR1 and CDR2: SGHTA, FQGNSA. CDR3 size: 13 residues. Trimming shortened V by 1 base and J by 4 bases, and 8 bases separated the two germline ends.

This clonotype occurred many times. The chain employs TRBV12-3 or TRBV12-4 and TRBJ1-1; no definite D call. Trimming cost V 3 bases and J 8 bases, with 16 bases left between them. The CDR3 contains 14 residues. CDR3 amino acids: CASSFRLGRPEAFF. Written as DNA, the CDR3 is TGTGCCAGCAGTTTTCGACTAGGTCGGCCGGAAGCTTTCTTT.

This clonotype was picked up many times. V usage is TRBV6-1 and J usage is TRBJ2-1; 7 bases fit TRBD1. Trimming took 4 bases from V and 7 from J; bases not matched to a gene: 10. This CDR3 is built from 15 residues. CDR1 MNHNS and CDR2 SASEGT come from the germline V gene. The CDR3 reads CASSAELQGRNEQFF. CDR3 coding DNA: TGTGCCAGCAGTGCCGAATTACAGGGGAGAAATGAGCAGTTCTTC.

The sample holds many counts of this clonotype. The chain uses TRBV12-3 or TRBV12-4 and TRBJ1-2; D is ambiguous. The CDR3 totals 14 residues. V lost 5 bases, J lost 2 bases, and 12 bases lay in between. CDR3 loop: CASSPAYPNYGYTF. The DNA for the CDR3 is TGTGCCAGCAGTCCGGCTTATCCCAACTATGGCTACACCTTC.

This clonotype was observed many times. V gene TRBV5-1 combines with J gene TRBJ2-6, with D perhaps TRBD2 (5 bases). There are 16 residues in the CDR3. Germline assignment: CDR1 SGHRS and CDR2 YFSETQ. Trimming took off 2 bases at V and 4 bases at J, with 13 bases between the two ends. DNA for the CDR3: TGCGCCAGCAGCTTAGACACGGGATCGGGGGCCAACGTCCTGACTTTC. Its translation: CASSLDTGSGANVLTF.

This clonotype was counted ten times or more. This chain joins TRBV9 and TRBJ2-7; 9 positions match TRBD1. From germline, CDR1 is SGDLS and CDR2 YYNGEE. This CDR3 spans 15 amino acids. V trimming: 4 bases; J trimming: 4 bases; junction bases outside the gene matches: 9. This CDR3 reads CASSSHPQGAYEQYF. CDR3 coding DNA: TGTGCCAGCAGCTCTCACCCACAGGGGGCATACGAGCAGTACTTC.

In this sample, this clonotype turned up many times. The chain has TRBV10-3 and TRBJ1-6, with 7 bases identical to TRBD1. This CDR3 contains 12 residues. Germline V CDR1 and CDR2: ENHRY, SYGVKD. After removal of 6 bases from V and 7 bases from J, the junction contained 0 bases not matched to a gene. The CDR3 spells CAIRQGNSPLHF. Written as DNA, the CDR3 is TGTGCCATCAGACAGGGGAATTCACCCCTCCACTTT.

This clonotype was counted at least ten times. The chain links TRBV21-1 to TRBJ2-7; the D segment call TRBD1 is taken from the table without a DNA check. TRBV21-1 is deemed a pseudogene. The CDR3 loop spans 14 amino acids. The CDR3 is CASFPGGTKWEQYF. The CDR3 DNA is TGTGCCAGCTTCCCCGGGGGAACCAAATGGGAGCAGTACTTC.

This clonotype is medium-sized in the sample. The CDR3 spells CASSSTTGRNNSPLHF. CDR3 nucleotide sequence: TGCGCCAGCAGCTCGACGACAGGGCGGAATAATTCACCCCTCCACTTT. V is TRBV5-1 and J is TRBJ1-6, with 7 bases that match TRBD1. With V trimmed by 3 bases and J by 5 bases, 8 bases remained unmatched. The germline V gene encodes CDR1 SGHRS and CDR2 YFSETQ. This CDR3 has 16 amino acids.

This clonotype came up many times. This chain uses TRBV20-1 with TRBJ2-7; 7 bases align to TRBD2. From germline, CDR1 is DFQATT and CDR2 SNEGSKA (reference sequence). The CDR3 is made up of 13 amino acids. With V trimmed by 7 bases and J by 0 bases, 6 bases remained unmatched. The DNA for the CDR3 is TGCAGTGTTTCGGGGGGTAGCTCCTACGAGCAGTACTTC. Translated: CSVSGGSSYEQYF.

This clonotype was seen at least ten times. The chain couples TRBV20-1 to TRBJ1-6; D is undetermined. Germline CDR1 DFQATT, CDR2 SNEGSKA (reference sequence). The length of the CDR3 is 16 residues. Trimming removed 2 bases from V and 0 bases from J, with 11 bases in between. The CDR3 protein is CSARPLKSSYNSPLHF. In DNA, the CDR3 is TGCAGTGCTAGACCCCTCAAGAGCTCCTATAATTCACCCCTCCACTTT.

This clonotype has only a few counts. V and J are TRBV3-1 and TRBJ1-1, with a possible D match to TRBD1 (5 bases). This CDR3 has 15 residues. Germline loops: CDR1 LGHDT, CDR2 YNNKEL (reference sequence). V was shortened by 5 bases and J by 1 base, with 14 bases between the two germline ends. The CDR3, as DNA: TGTGCCAGCAGCTACATCGGGACGGGGAACACTGAAGCTTTCTTT. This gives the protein CASSYIGTGNTEAFF. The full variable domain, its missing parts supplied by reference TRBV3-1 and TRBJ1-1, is DTAVSQTPKYLVTQMGNDKSIKCEQNLGHDTMYWYKQDSKKFLKIMFSYNNKELIINETVPNRFSPKSPDKAHLNLHINSLELGDSAVYFCASSYIGTGNTEAFFGQGTRLTVV.

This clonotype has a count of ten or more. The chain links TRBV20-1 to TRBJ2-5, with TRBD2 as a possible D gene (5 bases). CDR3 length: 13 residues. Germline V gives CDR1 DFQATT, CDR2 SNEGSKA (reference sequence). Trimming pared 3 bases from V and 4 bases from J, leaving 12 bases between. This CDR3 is CSASLIEGETQYF. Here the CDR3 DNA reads TGCAGTGCTAGCCTTATTGAGGGAGAGACCCAGTACTTC.

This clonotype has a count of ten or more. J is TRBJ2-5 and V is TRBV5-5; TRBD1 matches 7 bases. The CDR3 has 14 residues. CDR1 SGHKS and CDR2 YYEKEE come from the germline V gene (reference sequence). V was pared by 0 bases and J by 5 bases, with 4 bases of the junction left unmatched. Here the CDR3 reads CASSLEGGRETQYF. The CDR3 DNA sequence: TGTGCCAGCAGCTTGGAAGGGGGCAGGGAGACCCAGTACTTC.